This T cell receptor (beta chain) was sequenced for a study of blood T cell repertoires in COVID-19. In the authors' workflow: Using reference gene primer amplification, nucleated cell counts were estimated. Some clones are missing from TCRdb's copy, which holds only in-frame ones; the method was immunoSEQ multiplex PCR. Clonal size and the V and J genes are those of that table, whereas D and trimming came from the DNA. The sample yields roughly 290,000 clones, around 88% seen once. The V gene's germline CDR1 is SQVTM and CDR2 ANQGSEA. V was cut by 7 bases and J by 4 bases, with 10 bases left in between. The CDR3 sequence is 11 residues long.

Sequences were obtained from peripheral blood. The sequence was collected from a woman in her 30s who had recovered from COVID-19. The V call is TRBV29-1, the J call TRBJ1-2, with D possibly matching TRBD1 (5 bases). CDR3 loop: CSAGTVYGYTF. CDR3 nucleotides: TGCAGCGCCGGGACTGTCTATGGCTACACCTTC.